Following are 29 T cell receptor beta chains from one sample sequenced in a study of blood T cell repertoires in COVID-19. The data were produced by immunoSEQ multiplex PCR, yet TCRdb's version contains in-frame clones alone and is incomplete. The sample has under 120,000 clones, approximately 69% seen once. What was sequenced was peripheral blood. The receptors were sampled from an older man with acute or convalescent COVID-19.

The genes are TRBV5-1 and TRBJ1-2, with 11 bases identical to TRBD1. Germline CDR1 is SGHRS and CDR2 is YFSETQ. The CDR3 length is 13 residues. V lost 3 bases to trimming and J lost 8 bases; unmatched junction nucleotides: 3. CDR3 nucleotide sequence: TGCGCCAGCAGCTCGGGACAGGGGGACGGCTACACCTTC. Amino acid sequence: CASSSGQGDGYTF.

V is TRBV18 and J is TRBJ2-7, with 8 bases fitting TRBD2. V trimming: 4 bases; J trimming: 1 base; junction bases outside the gene matches: 3. The germline CDR1 and CDR2 sequences are KGHSH and LQKENI. This CDR3 region has 14 residues. CDR3 amino acids: CASSQTGGSYEQYF. Here the CDR3 DNA reads TGTGCCAGCTCACAGACGGGAGGGTCCTACGAGCAGTACTTC. Looking up the rest from reference TRBV18 and TRBJ2-7 gives the full variable domain: NAGVMQNPRHLVRRRGQEARLRCSPMKGHSHVYWYRQLPEEGLKFMVYLQKENIIDESGMPKERFSAEFPKEGPSILRIQQVVRGDSAAYFCASSQTGGSYEQYFGPGTRLTVT.

The chain combines TRBV9 with TRBJ2-2, with 8 nucleotides matching TRBD1. Per germline, CDR1 SGDLS and CDR2 YYNGEE. This CDR3 has 15 residues. With 4 bases clipped from V and 7 bases from J, the junction kept 9 bases outside the gene matches. The DNA for the CDR3 is TGTGCCAGCAGCTCTTGGACAGGGCAAGGCGGGGAGCTGTTTTTT. Protein: CASSSWTGQGGELFF.

This clone has more than one count but fewer than ten. V and J are TRBV7-2 and TRBJ2-3, with D possibly being TRBD1 (6 bases). Germline V gene sequence: CDR1 SGHTA, CDR2 FQGNSA. Trimming removed 6 bases at V and 1 base at J, with 20 bases between. The CDR3 is 17 amino acids. CDR3 amino acids: CASRTTRGGVGTDTQYF. DNA for the CDR3: TGTGCCAGCAGAACCACCAGGGGTGGCGTGGGCACAGATACGCAGTATTTT.

V gene TRBV5-1 combines with J gene TRBJ2-7; 8 bases agree with TRBD1. Germline loops: CDR1 SGHRS, CDR2 YFSETQ. V shed 0 bases, J shed 3 bases, and the junction held 5 bases outside the gene matches. The CDR3 runs 15 residues. The DNA for the CDR3 is TGCGCCAGCAGCTTGGGGCAGGGGGCGAACTACGAGCAGTACTTC. Translating it yields CASSLGQGANYEQYF.

The gene calls are TRBV19 and TRBJ2-1; 9 positions agree with TRBD2. The V and J ends lost 5 bases and 7 bases, in that order; junction bases with no gene match: 3. Germline V gives CDR1 LNHDA, CDR2 SQIVND (reference sequence). The CDR3 contains 13 residues. Here the CDR3 DNA reads TGTGCCAGTAGTCATACTAGCGGGAATGAGCAGTTCTTC. Its translation: CASSHTSGNEQFF.

The genes are TRBV15 and TRBJ2-1; 9 nucleotides agree with TRBD2. In germline, CDR1 is LNHNV, CDR2 YYDKDF (reference sequence). The V and J ends lost 7 bases and 5 bases, in that order; junction bases with no gene match: 12. There are 16 residues in the CDR3. CDR3: CATKEQWTSDNNEQFF. DNA for the CDR3: TGTGCCACCAAAGAGCAATGGACTAGCGACAACAATGAGCAGTTCTTC.

The CDR3 DNA follows: TGTGCCTGGGGGAGTTTCAATGAAAAACTGTTTTTT. Its protein product is CAWGSFNEKLFF. The chain uses TRBV30 and TRBJ1-4; D remains ambiguous. Between the trimmed V and J ends, which lost 5 bases and 5 bases, there was a span of 9 bases. This CDR3 has 12 residues. The germline gives CDR1 GTSNPN, CDR2 SVGIG (reference sequence).

The J gene is TRBJ2-1, the V gene TRBV14; 7 positions agree with TRBD2. CDR1 is SGHDN and CDR2 is FVKESK in the germline V gene. The length of the CDR3 is 15 residues. V was pared by 0 bases and J by 8 bases, with 7 bases of the junction left unmatched. The CDR3 nucleotides are TGTGCCAGCAGCCAAGACTACGGGAGGAGATATGAGCAGTTCTTC. Protein: CASSQDYGRRYEQFF.

The J gene is TRBJ2-3, the V gene TRBV21-1; the table names TRBD2, a call not compared with the DNA. TRBV21-1 is annotated as a pseudogene. The CDR3 is made up of 19 amino acids. The CDR3 nucleotides are TGTGCCAGCAGCAAAAGGAATCAAGGACTAGCGGGAGTTCCAGATACGCAGTATTTT. Translated, it gives CASSKRNQGLAGVPDTQYF.

The rearrangement links TRBV19 to TRBJ2-7; TRBD2 matches 15 bases. Trimming cost V 4 bases and J 6 bases; bases outside gene matches: 4. Germline CDR1 is LNHDA and CDR2 is SQIVND (reference sequence). This CDR3 region has 15 residues. The CDR3 loop is CASSNRGLAGGEQYF. In DNA form, the CDR3 reads TGTGCCAGTAGTAACCGGGGACTAGCGGGAGGCGAGCAGTACTTC.

The chain recombines TRBV5-6 with TRBJ1-2; D is unresolved. The CDR3 is 11 amino acids. Germline V gene lookup returns CDR1 SGHDT and CDR2 YYEEEE. Trimming cost V 2 bases and J 8 bases, with 7 bases left between them. Here the CDR3 DNA reads TGTGCCAGCAGCTTTGGGCTGGGCTACACCTTC. It codes for CASSFGLGYTF.

The chain has TRBV21-1 and TRBJ2-7; whether TRBD2, the table's D call, matches the DNA was not checked. TRBV21-1 is marked as a pseudogene. This CDR3 spans 16 amino acids. The CDR3 spells CASSKATSGRSYEQYF. CDR3 bases: TGTGCCAGCAGCAAAGCGACTAGCGGTCGCTCCTACGAGCAGTACTTC.

This chain joins TRBV24-1 and TRBJ2-2; possible D gene TRBD2, 6 bases. V was cut by 1 base and J by 8 bases, with 13 bases left in between. The CDR3 is 15 amino acids. Germline values: CDR1 KGHDR, CDR2 SFDVKD. The CDR3 loop reads CATSDFWPGEGELFF. The CDR3 DNA sequence: TGTGCCACCAGTGATTTTTGGCCGGGGGAAGGGGAGCTGTTTTTT.

This sequence joins TRBV27 and TRBJ2-1, with 8 bases identical to TRBD1. The length of the CDR3 is 15 residues. In germline, CDR1 is MNHEY, CDR2 SMNVEV (reference sequence). The ends lost 3 bases at V and 1 base at J; junction bases unmatched: 2. The CDR3 region has the DNA TGTGCCAGCAGTTTGACAGGGGAATCCTACAATGAGCAGTTCTTC. This encodes CASSLTGESYNEQFF.

The genes are TRBV7-2 and TRBJ2-7, with TRBD2 matching 9 bases. The germline gives CDR1 SGHTA, CDR2 FQGNSA. This CDR3 contains 16 residues. Germline trimming cut 2 bases from V and 6 bases from J; bases unmatched to any gene: 11. Here the CDR3 reads CASSLLPTSGGGEQYF. The CDR3, as DNA: TGTGCCAGCAGCTTACTTCCGACTAGCGGAGGGGGCGAGCAGTACTTC. Full variable domain (missing parts from reference TRBV7-2 and TRBJ2-7): GAGVSQSPSNKVTEKGKDVELRCDPISGHTALYWYRQSLGQGLEFLIYFQGNSAPDKSGLPSDRFSAERTGGSVSTLTIQRTQQEDSAVYLCASSLLPTSGGGEQYFGPGTRLTVT.

The CDR3 protein is CASSLGGDITGYTF. The CDR3, as DNA: TGTGCCAGCAGCTTAGGCGGTGATATTACGGGATACACCTTC. The chain uses TRBV5-4 and TRBJ1-2; D is undetermined. The V end was cut by 2 bases, the J end by 11 bases, with 19 bases between. The CDR3 sequence is 14 residues long. Germline loops: CDR1 SGHNT, CDR2 YYREEE (reference sequence).

Only a few counts were recorded for this clone. This chain links TRBV6-2 or TRBV6-3 with TRBJ2-7, with D perhaps TRBD1 (6 bases). V gave up 1 base and J gave up 1 base, with 8 bases separating them. Germline lookup yields CDR1 MNHEY and CDR2 SVGEGT. This CDR3 is 14 amino acids long. CDR3 DNA: TGTGCCAGCAGTTACTTAGGGGGTTCCTACGAGCAGTACTTC. Its translation: CASSYLGGSYEQYF.

This clone came up a few times. The rearrangement links TRBV19 to TRBJ1-5; D is possibly TRBD1 (5 bases). V lost 8 bases and J 7 bases, leaving 15 bases between the germline ends. Germline-derived CDR1 and CDR2 are LNHDA and SQIVND (reference sequence). The CDR3 is 13 amino acids. This CDR3 reads CASSDTEGQPQHF. The CDR3 nucleotides are TGTGCCAGTTCGGACACCGAAGGGCAGCCCCAGCATTTT.

V usage is TRBV6-2 or TRBV6-3 and J usage is TRBJ2-3; D is possibly TRBD2 (6 bases). Trimming shortened V by 5 bases and J by 4 bases, and 16 bases separated the two germline ends. This CDR3 comprises 15 residues. The germline CDR1 and CDR2 sequences are MNHEY and SVGEGT. The chain's CDR3 is CASSILGGSPDTQYF. CDR3 DNA: TGTGCCAGCAGTATCCTCGGGGGATCCCCAGATACGCAGTATTTT.

The genes are TRBV30 and TRBJ1-3; no clear D. The CDR3 length is 13 residues. Between the trimmed V and J ends, which lost 3 bases and 9 bases, there was a span of 15 bases. Germline values: CDR1 GTSNPN, CDR2 SVGIG (reference sequence). CDR3 coding DNA: TGTGCCTGGAGCGCACTCGACAAGAGCACCATATATTTT. Residues: CAWSALDKSTIYF.

V gene TRBV24-1 combines with J gene TRBJ1-2, with unresolved D. Trimming removed 3 bases from V and 7 bases from J, with 11 bases in between. Looked up from germline, CDR1 is KGHDR and CDR2 is SFDVKD. CDR3 size: 13 residues. The CDR3 DNA reads TGTGCCACCAGTGATAACTTTCTAGCTGGCTACACCTTC. Translation gives CATSDNFLAGYTF.

The gene calls are TRBV20-1 and TRBJ1-6, with a possible D match to TRBD1 (5 bases). The CDR3 spans 15 residues. The germline V gene has CDR1 DFQATT and CDR2 SNEGSKA (reference sequence). Trimming took 3 bases from V and 10 from J, leaving 19 bases between them. CDR3 DNA sequence: TGCAGTGCTAGTAGGGGACTCCCTCAGGAGTCACCCCTCCACTTT. Translating it yields CSASRGLPQESPLHF.

The J gene is TRBJ2-4, the V gene TRBV3-1 (or the pseudogene TRBV3-2), with a possible D match to TRBD2 (5 bases). The germline V gene has CDR1 LGHDT and CDR2 YNNKEL (reference sequence). V was trimmed by 3 bases and J by 3 bases, leaving 9 bases between them. This CDR3 is built from 14 residues. CDR3 sequence reads: CASSQGVIKNIQYF. The CDR3 DNA reads as TGTGCCAGCAGCCAGGGAGTGATCAAAAACATTCAGTACTTC.

The chain uses TRBV29-1 and TRBJ1-1; D remains unclear. CDR1 is SQVTM and CDR2 is ANQGSEA in the germline V gene. The CDR3 runs to 12 residues. The V gene lost 6 bases and the J gene lost 3 bases, with 11 bases spanning the gap. CDR3 bases: TGCAGCGTCCGGGGTTTGGACACTGAAGCTTTCTTT. This encodes CSVRGLDTEAFF.

The chain employs TRBV2 and TRBJ1-2, with D maybe TRBD1 (5 bases). V was shortened by 0 bases and J by 1 base, with 9 bases between the two germline ends. From germline, CDR1 is SNHLY and CDR2 FYNNEI. The CDR3 sequence is 15 residues long. CDR3 residues: CASSEAETVNYGYTF. CDR3 nucleotides: TGTGCCAGCAGTGAAGCTGAGACAGTTAACTATGGCTACACCTTC.

The chain has TRBV7-9 and TRBJ2-2; D ambiguous. Germline-derived CDR1 and CDR2 are SEHNR and FQNEAQ (reference sequence). CDR3 length equals 16 residues. Trimming took 5 bases from V and 0 from J, leaving 13 bases between them. This chain's CDR3 is CASSPLRTANTGELFF. As DNA, the CDR3 is TGTGCCAGCAGCCCACTTCGAACTGCGAACACCGGGGAGCTGTTTTTT.

The V gene is TRBV28, the J gene TRBJ2-3; D is unresolved. The CDR3 is 13 residues long. V was clipped by 5 bases and J by 4 bases, with 10 bases between them. Germline CDR1 is MDHEN and CDR2 is SYDVKM. The CDR3, as DNA: TGTGCCAGCAGTCCCCGATCGGCAGATACGCAGTATTTT. It is translated as CASSPRSADTQYF.

This chain uses TRBV5-4 with TRBJ2-1; no firm D call. Germline V gene sequence: CDR1 SGHNT, CDR2 YYREEE (reference sequence). Trimming took off 2 bases at V and 0 bases at J, with 15 bases between the two ends. The CDR3 sequence is 17 residues long. CDR3 coding DNA: TGTGCCAGCAGCTTTAGACTGTCTCTAAGCTCCTACAATGAGCAGTTCTTC. It codes for CASSFRLSLSSYNEQFF.